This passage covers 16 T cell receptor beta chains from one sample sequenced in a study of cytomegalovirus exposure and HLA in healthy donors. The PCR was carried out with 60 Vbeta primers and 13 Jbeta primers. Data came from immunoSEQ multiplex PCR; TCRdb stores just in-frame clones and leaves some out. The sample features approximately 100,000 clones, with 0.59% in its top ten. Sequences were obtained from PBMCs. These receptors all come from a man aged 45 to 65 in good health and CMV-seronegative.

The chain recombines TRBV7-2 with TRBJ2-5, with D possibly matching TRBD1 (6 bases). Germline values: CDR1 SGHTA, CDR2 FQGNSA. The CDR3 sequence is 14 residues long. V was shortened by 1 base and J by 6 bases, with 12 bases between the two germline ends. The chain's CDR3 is CASSLVQGLKTQYF. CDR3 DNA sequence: TGTGCCAGCAGCTTAGTTCAGGGGTTAAAGACCCAGTACTTC.

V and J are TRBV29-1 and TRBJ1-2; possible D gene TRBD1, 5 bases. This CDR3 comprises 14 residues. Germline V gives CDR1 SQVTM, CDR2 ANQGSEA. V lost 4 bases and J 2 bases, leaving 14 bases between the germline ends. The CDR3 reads CSVVGGTDNYGYTF. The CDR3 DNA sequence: TGCAGCGTTGTTGGAGGGACGGACAACTATGGCTACACCTTC.

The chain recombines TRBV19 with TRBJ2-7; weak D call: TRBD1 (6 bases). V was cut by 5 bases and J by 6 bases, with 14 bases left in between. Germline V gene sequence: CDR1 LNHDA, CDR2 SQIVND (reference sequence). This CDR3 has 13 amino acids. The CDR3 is CASSVQGVSEQYF. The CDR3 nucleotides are TGTGCCAGTAGTGTACAGGGAGTAAGCGAGCAGTACTTC.

The CDR3 DNA sequence: TGTGCCAGCAGCTTTTCCCATAATGAGCAGTTCTTC. This sequence encodes CASSFSHNEQFF. The rearrangement uses TRBV11-2 and TRBJ2-1, with no clear D. The V end was cut by 3 bases, the J end by 7 bases, with 7 bases between. Germline CDR1 SGHAT, CDR2 FQNNGV. The CDR3 covers 12 residues. Together with reference TRBV11-2 and TRBJ2-1, the CDR3 gives the full variable domain: EAGVAQSPRYKIIEKRQSVAFWCNPISGHATLYWYQQILGQGPKLLIQFQNNGVVDDSQLPKDRFSAERLKGVDSTLKIQPAKLEDSAVYLCASSFSHNEQFFGPGTRLTVL.

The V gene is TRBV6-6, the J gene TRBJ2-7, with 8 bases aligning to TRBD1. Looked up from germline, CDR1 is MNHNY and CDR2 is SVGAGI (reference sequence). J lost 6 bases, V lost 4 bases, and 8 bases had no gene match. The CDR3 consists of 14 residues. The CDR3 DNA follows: TGTGCCAGCAGTTCCACAGGGGGGACAGGCGAGCAGTACTTC. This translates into CASSSTGGTGEQYF.

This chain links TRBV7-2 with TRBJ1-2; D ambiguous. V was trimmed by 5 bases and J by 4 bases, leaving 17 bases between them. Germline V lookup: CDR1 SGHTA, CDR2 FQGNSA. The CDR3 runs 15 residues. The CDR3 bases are TGTGCCAGCAGCCCTACTCCCGGGTCCGGCTATGGCTACACCTTC. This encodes CASSPTPGSGYGYTF. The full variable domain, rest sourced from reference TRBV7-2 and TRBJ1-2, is GAGVSQSPSNKVTEKGKDVELRCDPISGHTALYWYRQSLGQGLEFLIYFQGNSAPDKSGLPSDRFSAERTGGSVSTLTIQRTQQEDSAVYLCASSPTPGSGYGYTFGSGTRLTVV.

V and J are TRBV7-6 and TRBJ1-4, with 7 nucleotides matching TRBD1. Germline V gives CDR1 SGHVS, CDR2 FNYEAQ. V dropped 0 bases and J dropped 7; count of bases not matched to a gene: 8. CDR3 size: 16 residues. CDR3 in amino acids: CASSLALTGEGEKLFF. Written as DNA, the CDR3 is TGTGCCAGCAGCTTAGCGCTAACAGGGGAAGGTGAAAAACTGTTTTTT.

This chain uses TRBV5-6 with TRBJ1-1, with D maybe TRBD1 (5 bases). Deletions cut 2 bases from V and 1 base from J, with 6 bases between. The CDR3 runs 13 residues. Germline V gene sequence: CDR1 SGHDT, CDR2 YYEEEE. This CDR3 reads CASSFRGNTEAFF. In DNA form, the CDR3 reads TGTGCCAGCAGCTTTAGGGGGAACACTGAAGCTTTCTTT.

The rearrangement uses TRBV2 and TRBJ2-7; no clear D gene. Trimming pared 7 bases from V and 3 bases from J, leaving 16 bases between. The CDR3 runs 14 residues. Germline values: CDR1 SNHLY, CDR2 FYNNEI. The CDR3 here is CASMSSPANYEQYF. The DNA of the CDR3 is TGTGCCAGCATGAGTTCCCCCGCCAACTACGAGCAGTACTTC.

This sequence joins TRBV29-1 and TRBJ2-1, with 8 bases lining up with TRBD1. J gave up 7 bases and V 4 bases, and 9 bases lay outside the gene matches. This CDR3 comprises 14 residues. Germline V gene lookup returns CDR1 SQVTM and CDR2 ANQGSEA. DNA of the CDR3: TGCAGCGTTGGAGCAGGGGGCGCGGTTAATGAGCAGTTCTTC. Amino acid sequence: CSVGAGGAVNEQFF.

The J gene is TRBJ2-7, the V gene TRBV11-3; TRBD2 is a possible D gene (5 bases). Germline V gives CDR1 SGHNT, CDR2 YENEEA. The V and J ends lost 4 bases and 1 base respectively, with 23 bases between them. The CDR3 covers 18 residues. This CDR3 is CASSSNLYPGDRSYEQYF. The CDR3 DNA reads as TGTGCCAGCAGCTCAAACCTATACCCCGGGGATAGGTCCTACGAGCAGTACTTC.

The CDR3 loop is CASEPGQGYNEQFF. The CDR3 coding sequence is TGTGCCTCCGAGCCGGGACAGGGGTACAATGAGCAGTTCTTC. V is TRBV30 and J is TRBJ2-1; TRBD1 aligns across 10 bases. The CDR3 runs to 14 residues. Trimming at V came to 7 bases and at J to 4 bases, leaving 7 bases not matched to a gene. Per germline, CDR1 GTSNPN and CDR2 SVGIG (reference sequence).

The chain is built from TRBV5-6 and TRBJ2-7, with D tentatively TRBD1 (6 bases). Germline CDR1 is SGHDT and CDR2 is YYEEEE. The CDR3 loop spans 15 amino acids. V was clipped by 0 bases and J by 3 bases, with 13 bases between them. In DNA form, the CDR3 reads TGTGCCAGCAGCTTGGATGGGGGCCTACGCTACGAGCAGTACTTC. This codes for CASSLDGGLRYEQYF.

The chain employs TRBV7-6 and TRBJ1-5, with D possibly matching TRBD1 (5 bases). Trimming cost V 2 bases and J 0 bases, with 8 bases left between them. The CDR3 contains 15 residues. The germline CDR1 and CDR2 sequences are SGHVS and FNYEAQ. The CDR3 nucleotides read TGTGCCAGCAGCTTAAAAGGGGCTAGCAATCAGCCCCAGCATTTT. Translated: CASSLKGASNQPQHF.

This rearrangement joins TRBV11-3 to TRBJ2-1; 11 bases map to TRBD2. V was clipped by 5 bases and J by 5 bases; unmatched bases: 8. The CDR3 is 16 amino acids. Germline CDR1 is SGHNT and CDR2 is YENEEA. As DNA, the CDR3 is TGTGCCAGCAGCGCCCGAGAGGGACTAGCGGACAATGAGCAGTTCTTC. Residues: CASSAREGLADNEQFF. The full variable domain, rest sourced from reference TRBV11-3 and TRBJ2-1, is EAGVVQSPRYKIIEKKQPVAFWCNPISGHNTLYWYLQNLGQGPELLIRYENEEAVDDSQLPKDRFSAERLKGVDSTLKIQPAELGDSAVYLCASSAREGLADNEQFFGPGTRLTVL.

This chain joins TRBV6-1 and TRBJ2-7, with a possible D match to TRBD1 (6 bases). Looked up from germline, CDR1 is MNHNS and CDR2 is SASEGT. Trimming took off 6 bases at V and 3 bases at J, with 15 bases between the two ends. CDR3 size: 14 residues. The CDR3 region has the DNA TGTGCCAGCAGAAGGGACATGGCGCTCTACGAGCAGTACTTC. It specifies CASRRDMALYEQYF.